The clone carrying this T cell receptor beta chain has a count of ten or more. In the original analysis: Estimated nucleated cell counts came from reference gene primer amplification. The method was immunoSEQ multiplex PCR; TCRdb's version includes in-frame clones alone and lacks a portion of them. The V and J calls and clone size are taken from that table; D and trimming were inferred from the DNA. The sample includes roughly 180,000 clones, approximately 79% of them seen just once. The V gene's germline CDR1 is MDHEN and CDR2 SYDVKM. The CDR3 has 16 residues. The V segment lost 4 bases and the J segment 4 bases; nucleotides outside the gene matches: 6. The data were obtained in a study of blood T cell repertoires in COVID-19.

This clonotype originated in a woman between 55 and 75 years old with COVID-19, enrolled during active disease. The chain links TRBV28 to TRBJ2-3; 12 nucleotides agree with TRBD1. The sample comprised peripheral blood. The CDR3 loop is CASSSFGTGGADTQYF. DNA for the CDR3: TGTGCCAGCAGTTCTTTCGGGACAGGGGGCGCAGATACGCAGTATTTT.